This T cell receptor (beta chain) was recorded in a study of shared clonotypes between healthy human individuals. Study as a whole: Researchers drew samples from a couple of women and a few men aged 18 to 49. Study-wide points: Larger richness was generally estimated for naive than memory subsets.

Both subsets, CD45RA+ naive and CD45RA-negative memory, were split from the CD4+ cells. From germline, CDR1 is MNHNY and CDR2 SVGAGI (reference sequence). V lost 3 bases, J lost 5 bases, and 3 bases stayed unmatched. The CDR3 is 15 residues long. As for this clone: Its antigen remains unknown.

In the original processing: Filtering differed since immunoSEQ provided only junctions, with no quality scores. The assay was immunoSEQ multiplex PCR, and TCRdb's table has in-frame clones only and misses some. V and J calls and clone size are as listed in that table; D and trimming were resolved from the DNA. The sample comprises about 1 million clones, about 77% of which are singletons, and about 1.5% rests with the top ten. The source is a man aged 18 to 29 in good health. Sample: memory CD4+ T cells sorted from blood. Subset of the sample: CD45RA-negative fraction. The rearrangement links TRBV6-6 to TRBJ1-6, with 8 bases matching TRBD1. The CDR3 nucleotides are TGTGCCAGCAGTTATCAGGGACAGGATAATTCACCCCTCCACTTT. Translation gives CASSYQGQDNSPLHF.